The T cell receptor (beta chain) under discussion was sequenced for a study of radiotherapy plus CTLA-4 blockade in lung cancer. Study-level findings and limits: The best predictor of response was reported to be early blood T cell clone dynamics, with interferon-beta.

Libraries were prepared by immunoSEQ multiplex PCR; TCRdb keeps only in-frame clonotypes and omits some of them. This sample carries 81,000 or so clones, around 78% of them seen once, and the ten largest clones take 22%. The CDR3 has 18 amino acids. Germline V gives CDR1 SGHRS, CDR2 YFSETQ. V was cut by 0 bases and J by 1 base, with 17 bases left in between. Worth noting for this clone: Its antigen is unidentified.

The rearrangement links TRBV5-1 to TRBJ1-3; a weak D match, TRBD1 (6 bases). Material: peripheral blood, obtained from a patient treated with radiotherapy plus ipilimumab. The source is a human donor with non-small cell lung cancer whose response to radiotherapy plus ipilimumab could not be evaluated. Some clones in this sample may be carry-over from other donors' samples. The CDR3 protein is CASSLGPQGRSSGNTIYF. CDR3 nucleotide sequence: TGCGCCAGCAGCTTGGGCCCGCAGGGGCGGTCATCTGGAAACACCATATATTTT.